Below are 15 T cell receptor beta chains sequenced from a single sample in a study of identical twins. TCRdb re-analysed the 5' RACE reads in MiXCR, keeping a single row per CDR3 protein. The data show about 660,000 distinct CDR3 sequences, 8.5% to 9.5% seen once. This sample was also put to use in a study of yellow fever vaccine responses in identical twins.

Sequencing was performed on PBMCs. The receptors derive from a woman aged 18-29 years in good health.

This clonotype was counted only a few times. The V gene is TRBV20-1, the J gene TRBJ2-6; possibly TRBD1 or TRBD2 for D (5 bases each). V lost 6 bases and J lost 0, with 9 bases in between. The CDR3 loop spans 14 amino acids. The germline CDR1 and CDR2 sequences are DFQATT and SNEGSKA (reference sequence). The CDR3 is CSAKGTSGANVLTF. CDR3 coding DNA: TGCAGTGCGAAAGGGACCTCTGGGGCCAACGTCCTGACTTTC.

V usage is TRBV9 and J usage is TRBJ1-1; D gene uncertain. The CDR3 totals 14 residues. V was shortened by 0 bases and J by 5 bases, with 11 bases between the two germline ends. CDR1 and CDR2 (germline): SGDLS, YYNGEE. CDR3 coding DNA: TGTGCCAGCAGCGTAGATCCAGTGGGGACTGAAGCTTTCTTT. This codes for CASSVDPVGTEAFF.

In DNA, the CDR3 is TGTGCCAGCAGCCTCCGGGGCCAAGGTGCAACTAATGAAAAACTGTTTTTT. Translated: CASSLRGQGATNEKLFF. The chain recombines TRBV7-9 with TRBJ1-4; D may be TRBD1 (5 bases). Germline V CDR1 and CDR2: SEHNR, FQNEAQ (reference sequence). V dropped 5 bases and J dropped 0 bases, with 16 bases sitting between them. The CDR3 totals 17 residues. Using reference TRBV7-9 and TRBJ1-4 for the parts outside the CDR3, the full variable domain is DTGVSQNPRHKITKRGQNVTFRCDPISEHNRLYWYRQTLGQGPEFLTYFQNEAQLEKSRLLSDRFSAERPKGSFSTLEIQRTEQGDSAMYLCASSLRGQGATNEKLFFGSGTQLSVL.

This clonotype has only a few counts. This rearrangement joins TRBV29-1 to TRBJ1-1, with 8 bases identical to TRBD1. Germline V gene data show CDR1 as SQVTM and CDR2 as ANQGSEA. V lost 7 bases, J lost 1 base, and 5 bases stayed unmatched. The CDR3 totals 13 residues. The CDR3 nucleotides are TGCAGCGGGACAGGGACTCCGAACACTGAAGCTTTCTTT. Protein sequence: CSGTGTPNTEAFF.

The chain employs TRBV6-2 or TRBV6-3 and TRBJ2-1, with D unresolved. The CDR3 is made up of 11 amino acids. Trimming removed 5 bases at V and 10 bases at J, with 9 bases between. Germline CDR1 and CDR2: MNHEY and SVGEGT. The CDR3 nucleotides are TGTGCCAGCAGTCAACCGCTAGAGCAGTTCTTC. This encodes CASSQPLEQFF.

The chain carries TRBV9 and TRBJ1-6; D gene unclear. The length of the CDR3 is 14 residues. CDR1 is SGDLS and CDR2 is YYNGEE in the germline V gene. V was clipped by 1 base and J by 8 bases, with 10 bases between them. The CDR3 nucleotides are TGTGCCAGCAGCGTACGGTCCGCGGATTCACCCCTCCACTTT. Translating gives CASSVRSADSPLHF.

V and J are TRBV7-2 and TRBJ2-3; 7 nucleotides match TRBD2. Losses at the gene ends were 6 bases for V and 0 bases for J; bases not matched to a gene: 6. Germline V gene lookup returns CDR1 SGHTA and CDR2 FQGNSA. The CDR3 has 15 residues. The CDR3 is CASRYSGVSTDTQYF. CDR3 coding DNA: TGTGCCAGCAGATACAGCGGGGTGAGCACAGATACGCAGTATTTT.

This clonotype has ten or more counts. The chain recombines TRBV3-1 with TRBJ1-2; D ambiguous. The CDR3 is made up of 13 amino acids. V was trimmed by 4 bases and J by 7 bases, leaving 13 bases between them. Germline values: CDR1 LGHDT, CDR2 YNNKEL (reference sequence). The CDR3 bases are TGTGCCAGCAGCCCGTTGGACGTGTCTGGCTACACCTTC. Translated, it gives CASSPLDVSGYTF.

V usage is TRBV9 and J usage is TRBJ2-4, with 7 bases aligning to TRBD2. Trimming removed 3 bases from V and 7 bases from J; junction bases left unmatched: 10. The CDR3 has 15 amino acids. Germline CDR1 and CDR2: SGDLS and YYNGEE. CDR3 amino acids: CASSAMPSTSNIQYF. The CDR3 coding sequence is TGTGCCAGCAGCGCGATGCCCTCGACTAGCAACATTCAGTACTTC.

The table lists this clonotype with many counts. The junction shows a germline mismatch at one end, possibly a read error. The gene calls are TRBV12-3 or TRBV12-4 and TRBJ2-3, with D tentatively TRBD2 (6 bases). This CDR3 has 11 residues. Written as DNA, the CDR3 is TGTGCCAGCCGGCAGGGACTGGAGTTGCATTTT. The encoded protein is CASRQGLELHF.

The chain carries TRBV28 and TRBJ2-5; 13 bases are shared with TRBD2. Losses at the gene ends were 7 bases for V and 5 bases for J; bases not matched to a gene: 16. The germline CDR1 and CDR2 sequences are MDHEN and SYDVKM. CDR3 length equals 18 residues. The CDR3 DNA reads TGTGCCAGCAACCCACTAGCGGGAGGGCCCGGGGCATTGGAGACCCAGTACTTC. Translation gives CASNPLAGGPGALETQYF.

The CDR3 spells CSVTSTPYEQYF. The CDR3 DNA reads TGCAGCGTTACCTCCACACCCTACGAGCAGTACTTC. V and J are TRBV29-1 and TRBJ2-7; the D is unclear. The V end lost 5 bases, the J end lost 2 bases, and 10 bases lay between the germline ends. The CDR3 consists of 12 residues. The germline V gene encodes CDR1 SQVTM and CDR2 ANQGSEA.

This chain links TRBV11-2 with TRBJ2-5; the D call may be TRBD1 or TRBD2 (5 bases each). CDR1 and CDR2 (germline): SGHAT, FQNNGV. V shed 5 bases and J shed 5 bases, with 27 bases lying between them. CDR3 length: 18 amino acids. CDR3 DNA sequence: TGTGCCAGCAGCACCAGCCTCGCCCGGGGCGGCAGGAGGGAGACCCAGTACTTC. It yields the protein CASSTSLARGGRRETQYF.

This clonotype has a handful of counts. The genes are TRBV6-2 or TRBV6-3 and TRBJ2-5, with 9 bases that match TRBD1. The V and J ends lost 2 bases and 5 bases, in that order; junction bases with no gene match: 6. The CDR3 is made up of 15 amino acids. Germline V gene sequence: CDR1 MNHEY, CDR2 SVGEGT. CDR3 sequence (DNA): TGTGCCAGCAGTTACCCAACAGGGGGCTGGGAGACCCAGTACTTC. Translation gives CASSYPTGGWETQYF.

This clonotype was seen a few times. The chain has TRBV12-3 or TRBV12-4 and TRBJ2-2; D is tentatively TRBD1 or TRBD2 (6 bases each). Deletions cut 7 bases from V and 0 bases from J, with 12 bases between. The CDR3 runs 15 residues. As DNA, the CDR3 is TGTGCCAGCACCCCGGGGGCAGCGAACACCGGGGAGCTGTTTTTT. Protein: CASTPGAANTGELFF.